This TCR beta chain emerged from a study of T cells in Graves' hyperthyroidism and ophthalmopathy (dated by TCRdb to between 2017 and 2020). Background on the whole study: Peripheral blood samples were taken at the time of initial diagnosis, prior to any treatment. To identify TCR V-J signatures that set the groups apart, the researchers used a discovery cohort of 100 patients, made up of 40 to 45 with Graves' ophthalmopathy and 57 with stable Graves' hyperthyroidism. Prospective prediction of ophthalmopathy was tested in an independent validation cohort of some 19 hyperthyroidism patients and some 17 patients who later progressed to ophthalmopathy. For training and testing, the 80 to 100 patients in the discovery cohort were randomly divided in a 7:3 ratio. The study also compared thyroid tissue and blood T-cell repertoires from 5 to 7 Graves' hyperthyroidism patients. After blood sampling, hyperthyroidism patients were treated with methimazole at a starting dose of 30 mg daily, and ophthalmopathy patients were treated with high-dose intravenous methylprednisolone. According to the paper, TCR Vbeta CDR3 sequencing was carried out on about 140 peripheral blood samples, which came from 40 to 45 ophthalmopathy, some 73 hyperthyroidism and roughly 17 progressor patients.

A patient counted as having stable Graves' hyperthyroidism if no progression to ophthalmopathy occurred over 18 months of follow-up. Hyperthyroidism patients were newly diagnosed, had a disease duration of under 2 months, and were aged 18 to 65 years. The study excluded patients with uncontrolled infections, other autoimmune diseases, pregnancy or lactation. Diagnoses relied on clinical symptoms, serum thyroxine and TRAb, thyroid ultrasound and orbital computed tomography. PBMCs were separated from roughly 10 ml of fresh peripheral blood using Ficoll-Paque density gradient centrifugation. Total RNA was extracted using Trizol reagent, and RNA quality was assessed on an Agilent 2100 Bioanalyzer. The CDR3 numbers 15 residues from cysteine through phenylalanine. Only the CDR3 DNA is retained, 45 bases long and in frame from the first base. For this chain, trimming is 6 bases at the V end and 1 base at the J end, and the number of junction bases without a gene match is 7. The germline V gene (reference sequence) supplies CDR1 SEHNR and CDR2 FQNEAQ.

Overall study results and their limits: In validation, progression to ophthalmopathy was predicted by the model with about 70% sensitivity and under 85% specificity, a median of 6.5 months before onset. Sample size was not statistically predetermined, and investigators were not blinded to group allocation. Most expanded thyroid clonotypes (frequency above 0.001) were also found in blood, which suggests that blood repertoires may mirror thyroid immune responses. In cross-validation, a model built on a 13 V-J signature told ophthalmopathy apart from stable hyperthyroidism with approximately 90% sensitivity and around 84% specificity, and in testing the same model reached 80%/75%.

The TCR beta CDR3 regions were amplified from the RNA transcripts. A first-round RT-PCR of the TCR CDR3 used the HTBI primer set with the Qiagen OneStep RT-PCR kit. The libraries were constructed in a second round of multiplex PCR and then size-selected and purified. Paired-end sequencing of the libraries was performed with 100 bp reads on an Illumina HiSeq2000. The paper's processing steps were these. Raw data were processed with SOAPnuke, discarding reads with adapters, uncalled bases, mean Phred below 15, or no exact constant-primer or identifier match. High-quality paired reads were merged with COPE v1.2.5, and unique nucleotide sequences were defined as clonotypes. MiTCR v1.1 was used to align the clonotypes against IMGT TRBV, TRBD and TRBJ reference segments. Analysis was restricted to V-J combinations with a frequency above 0.0001, which covered roughly 99% of repertoires. A TCS score was defined as the ratio between F50 (clonal expansion) and ExV (chaos), using BLOSUM62-based TCRdist between CDR3 peptides within each V-J. Welch's t-statistics and random forest reduced around 510 V-J features to roughly 13, which were used in a naive Bayes classifier (R e1071). TCRdb handled the public reads itself, with Q25 trimming in fastp and clone calling in MiXCR, and kept productive beta chains. Every entry covers one CDR3 protein and lists the most common genes and DNA from its rows. The V and J calls shown here were made by TCRdb, not taken from the authors' results. Recorded for this sample are hundreds of thousands of distinct CDR3 sequences; about 16% of them occurred a single time. The top ten constitute 32% of the sample.

To note about this clonotype: Its antigen is not yet known. The input lacks base qualities; no much larger clone sits a single base away.

The origin of this receptor is a woman aged 25 to 39 with Graves' hyperthyroidism. The sample consisted of blood. The rearrangement joined TRBV7-9 to TRBJ2-3; 7 bases in the middle match TRBD1. The base sequence is TGTGCCAGCAGTAGACAGGGATGGGGCACAGATACGCAGTATTTT. This is translated as CASSRQGWGTDTQYF. Outside the CDR3, residues come from the reference TRBV7-9 and TRBJ2-3 proteins, so the full variable domain is: DTGVSQNPRHKITKRGQNVTFRCDPISEHNRLYWYRQTLGQGPEFLTYFQNEAQLEKSRLLSDRFSAERPKGSFSTLEIQRTEQGDSAMYLCASSRQGWGTDTQYFGPGTRLTVL.